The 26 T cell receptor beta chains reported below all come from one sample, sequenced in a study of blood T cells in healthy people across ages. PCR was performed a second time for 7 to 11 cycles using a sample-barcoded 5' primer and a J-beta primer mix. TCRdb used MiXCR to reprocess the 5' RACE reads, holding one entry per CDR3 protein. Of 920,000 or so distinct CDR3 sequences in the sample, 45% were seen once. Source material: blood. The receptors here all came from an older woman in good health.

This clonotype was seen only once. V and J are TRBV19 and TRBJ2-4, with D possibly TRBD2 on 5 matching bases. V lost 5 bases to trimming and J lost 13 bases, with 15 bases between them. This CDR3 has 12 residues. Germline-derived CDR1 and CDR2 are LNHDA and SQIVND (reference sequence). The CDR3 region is CASSVRGSQQYF. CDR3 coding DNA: TGTGCCAGTAGTGTTAGAGGGTCACAGCAGTACTTC.

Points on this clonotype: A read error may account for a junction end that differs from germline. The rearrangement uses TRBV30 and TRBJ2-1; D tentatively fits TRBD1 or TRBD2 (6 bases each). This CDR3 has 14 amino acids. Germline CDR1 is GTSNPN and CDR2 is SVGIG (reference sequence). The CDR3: CTWKGGSSYNEQFF. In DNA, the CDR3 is TGTACCTGGAAGGGGGGCAGCTCCTACAATGAGCAGTTCTTC.

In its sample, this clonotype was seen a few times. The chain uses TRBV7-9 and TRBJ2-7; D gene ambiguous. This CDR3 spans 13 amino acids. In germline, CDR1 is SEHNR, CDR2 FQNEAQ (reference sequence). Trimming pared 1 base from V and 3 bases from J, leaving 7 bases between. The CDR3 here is CASSLVPVYEQYF. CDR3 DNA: TGTGCCAGCAGCTTAGTTCCGGTCTACGAGCAGTACTTC.

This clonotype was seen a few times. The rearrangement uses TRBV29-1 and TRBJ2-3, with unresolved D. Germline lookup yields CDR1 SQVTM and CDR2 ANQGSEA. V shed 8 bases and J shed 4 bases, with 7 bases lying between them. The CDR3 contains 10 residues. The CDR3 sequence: CSPSPDTQYF. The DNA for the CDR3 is TGCAGCCCCTCCCCAGATACGCAGTATTTT.

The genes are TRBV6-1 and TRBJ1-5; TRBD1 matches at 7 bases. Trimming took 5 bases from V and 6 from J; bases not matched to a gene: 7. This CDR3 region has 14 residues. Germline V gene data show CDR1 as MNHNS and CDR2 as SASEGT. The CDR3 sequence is CASSTQQGSQPQHF. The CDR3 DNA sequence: TGTGCCAGCAGTACCCAACAGGGGAGTCAGCCCCAGCATTTT.

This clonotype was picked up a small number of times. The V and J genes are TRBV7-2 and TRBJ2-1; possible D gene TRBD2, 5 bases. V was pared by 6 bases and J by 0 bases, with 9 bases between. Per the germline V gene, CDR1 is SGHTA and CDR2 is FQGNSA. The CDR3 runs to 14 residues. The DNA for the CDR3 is TGTGCCAGCAGTCCCGGGGTCTCCTACAATGAGCAGTTCTTC. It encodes CASSPGVSYNEQFF.

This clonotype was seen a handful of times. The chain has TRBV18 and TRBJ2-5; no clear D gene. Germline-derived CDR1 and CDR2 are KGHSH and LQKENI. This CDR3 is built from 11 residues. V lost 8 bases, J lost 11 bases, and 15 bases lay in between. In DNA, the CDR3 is TGTGCCAGCACGTCAAATAAGGAGCAGTACTTC. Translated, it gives CASTSNKEQYF.

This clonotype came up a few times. Here the CDR3 reads CASSDRTGTKYEQYF. CDR3 sequence (DNA): TGCGCCAGCAGTGATAGAACCGGGACTAAGTACGAGCAGTACTTC. The genes are TRBV10-1 and TRBJ2-7; 7 positions match TRBD2. Trimming cost V 3 bases and J 4 bases; bases outside gene matches: 9. The CDR3 is made up of 15 amino acids. Germline V gene data show CDR1 as WNHNN and CDR2 as SYGVQD (reference sequence).

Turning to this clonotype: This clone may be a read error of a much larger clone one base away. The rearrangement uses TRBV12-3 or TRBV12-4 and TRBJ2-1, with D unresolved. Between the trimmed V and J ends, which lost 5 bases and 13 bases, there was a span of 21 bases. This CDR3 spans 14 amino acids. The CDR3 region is CASSPHHFAETQFF. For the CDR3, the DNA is TGTGCCAGCAGTCCCCACCATTTTGCAGAGACCCAGTTCTTC.

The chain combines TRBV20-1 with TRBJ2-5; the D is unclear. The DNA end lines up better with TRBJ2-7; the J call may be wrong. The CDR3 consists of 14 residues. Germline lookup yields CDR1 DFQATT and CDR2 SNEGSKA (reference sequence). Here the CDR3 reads CSAEAPDAIYEQYF. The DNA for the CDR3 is TGCAGTGCAGAGGCCCCGGACGCAATCTACGAGCAGTACTTC.

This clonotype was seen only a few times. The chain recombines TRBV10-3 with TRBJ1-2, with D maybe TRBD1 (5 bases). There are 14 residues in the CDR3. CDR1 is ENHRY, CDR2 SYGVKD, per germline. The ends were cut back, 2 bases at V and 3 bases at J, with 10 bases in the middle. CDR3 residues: CAISEEQGYYGYTF. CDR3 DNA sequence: TGTGCCATCAGTGAGGAGCAGGGTTACTATGGCTACACCTTC.

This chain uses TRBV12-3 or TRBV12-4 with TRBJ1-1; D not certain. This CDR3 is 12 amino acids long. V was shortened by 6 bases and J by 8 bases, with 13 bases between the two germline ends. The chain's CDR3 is CASSFAVLEAFF. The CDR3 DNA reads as TGTGCCAGCAGCTTTGCGGTGCTCGAAGCTTTCTTT.

CDR3 DNA sequence: TGCGCCAGCAGCTGGACCGGGACCCCGTCCGAGCAGTTCTTC. This translates into CASSWTGTPSEQFF. The chain joins TRBV5-1 to TRBJ2-1; either TRBD1 or TRBD2 may fit D (5 bases each). The CDR3 totals 14 residues. Germline V CDR1 and CDR2: SGHRS, YFSETQ. The germline V and J ends were trimmed by 3 bases and 10 bases, with 17 bases remaining between them.

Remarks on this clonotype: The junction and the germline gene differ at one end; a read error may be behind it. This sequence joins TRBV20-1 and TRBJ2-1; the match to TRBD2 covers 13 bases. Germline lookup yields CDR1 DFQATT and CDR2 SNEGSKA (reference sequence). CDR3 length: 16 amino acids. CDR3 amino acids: CGARSRLAGGDNEQFF. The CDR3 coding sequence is TGCGGTGCTAGATCAAGACTAGCGGGAGGAGACAATGAGCAGTTCTTC.

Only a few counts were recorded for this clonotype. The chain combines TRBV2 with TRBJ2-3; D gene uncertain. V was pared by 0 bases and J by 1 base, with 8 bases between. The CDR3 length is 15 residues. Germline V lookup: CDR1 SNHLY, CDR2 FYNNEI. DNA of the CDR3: TGTGCCAGCAGTGAAGCTGGGCGCCGCACAGATACGCAGTATTTT. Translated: CASSEAGRRTDTQYF.

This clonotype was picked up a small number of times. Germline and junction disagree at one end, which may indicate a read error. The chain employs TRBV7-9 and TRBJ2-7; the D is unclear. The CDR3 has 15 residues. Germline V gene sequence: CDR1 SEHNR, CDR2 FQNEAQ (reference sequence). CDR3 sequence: CASSLAQESSYEQYF. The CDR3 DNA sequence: TGTGCCAGTAGCTTAGCTCAGGAGAGCTCCTACGAGCAGTACTTC.

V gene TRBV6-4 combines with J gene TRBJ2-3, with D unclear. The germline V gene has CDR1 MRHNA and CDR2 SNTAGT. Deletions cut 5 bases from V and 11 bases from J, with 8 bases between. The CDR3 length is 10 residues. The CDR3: CASSSRKQYF. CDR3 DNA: TGTGCCAGCAGTTCACGAAAGCAGTATTTT.

The CDR3 here is CASSLRGVNTEAFF. CDR3 DNA sequence: TGTGCCAGCAGTTTAAGGGGAGTGAACACTGAAGCTTTCTTT. The chain employs TRBV12-3 or TRBV12-4 and TRBJ1-1, with D perhaps matching TRBD1 (5 bases). Trimming removed 2 bases at V and 0 bases at J, with 7 bases between. The CDR3 runs to 14 residues.

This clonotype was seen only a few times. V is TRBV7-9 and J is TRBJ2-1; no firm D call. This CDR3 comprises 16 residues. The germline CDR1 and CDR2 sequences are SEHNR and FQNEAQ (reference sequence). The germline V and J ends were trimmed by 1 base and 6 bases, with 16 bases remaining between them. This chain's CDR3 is CASSLERQVDLNEQFF. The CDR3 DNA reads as TGTGCCAGCAGCTTAGAGAGGCAGGTTGATCTCAATGAGCAGTTCTTC.

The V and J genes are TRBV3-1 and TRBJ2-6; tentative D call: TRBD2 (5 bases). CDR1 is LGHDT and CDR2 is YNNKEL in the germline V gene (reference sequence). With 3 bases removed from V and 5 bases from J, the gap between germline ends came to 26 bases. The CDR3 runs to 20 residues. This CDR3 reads CASSQIRGTDLTQRANVLTF. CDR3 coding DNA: TGTGCCAGCAGCCAGATACGGGGAACCGACCTCACTCAAAGGGCCAACGTCCTGACTTTC.

The CDR3 nucleotides read TGCAGTGCTAGCGGGGCCAAGGAAGAAGATACGCAGTATTTT. Amino acids: CSASGAKEEDTQYF. The chain recombines TRBV20-1 with TRBJ2-3; tentatively, D is TRBD1 or TRBD2 (5 bases each). Germline CDR1 is DFQATT and CDR2 is SNEGSKA (reference sequence). V lost 3 bases and J lost 5, with 15 bases in between. This CDR3 is 14 amino acids long.

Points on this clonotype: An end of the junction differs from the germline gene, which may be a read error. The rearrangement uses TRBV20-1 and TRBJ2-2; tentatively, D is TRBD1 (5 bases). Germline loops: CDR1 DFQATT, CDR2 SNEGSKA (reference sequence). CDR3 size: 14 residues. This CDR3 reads CSASSRGVTEELFF. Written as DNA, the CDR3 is TGCAGTGCTTCCAGTAGGGGTGTCACCGAGGAGCTGTTTTTT.

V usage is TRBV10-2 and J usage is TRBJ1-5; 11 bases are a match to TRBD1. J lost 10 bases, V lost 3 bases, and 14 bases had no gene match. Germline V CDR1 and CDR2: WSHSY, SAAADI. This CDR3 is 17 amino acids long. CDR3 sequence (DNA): TGCGCCAGCAGTGATAGAAGAGGACAGGGGGCGGCGGGACCCCAGCATTTT. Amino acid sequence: CASSDRRGQGAAGPQHF.

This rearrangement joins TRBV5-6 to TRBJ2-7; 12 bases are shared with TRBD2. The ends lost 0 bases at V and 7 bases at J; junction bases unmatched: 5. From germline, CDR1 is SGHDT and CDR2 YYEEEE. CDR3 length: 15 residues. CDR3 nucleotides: TGTGCCAGCAGCTTGGGACTAGCGGGAGTTTGGGAGCAGTACTTC. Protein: CASSLGLAGVWEQYF.

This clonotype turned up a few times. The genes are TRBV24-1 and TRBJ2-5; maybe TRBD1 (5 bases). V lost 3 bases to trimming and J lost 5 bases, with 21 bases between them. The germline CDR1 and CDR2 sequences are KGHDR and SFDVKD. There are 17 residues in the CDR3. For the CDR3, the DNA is TGTGCCACCAGTGATCAAGCCATAGCCCAGGGCTCGGAGACCCAGTACTTC. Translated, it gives CATSDQAIAQGSETQYF.

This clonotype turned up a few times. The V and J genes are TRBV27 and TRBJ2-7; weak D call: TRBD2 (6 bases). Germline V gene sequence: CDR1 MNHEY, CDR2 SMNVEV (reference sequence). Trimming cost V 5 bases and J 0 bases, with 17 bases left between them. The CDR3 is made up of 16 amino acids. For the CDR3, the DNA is TGTGCCAGCAGTCCAGAGACAGCGGGTAGCTCCTACGAGCAGTACTTC. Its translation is CASSPETAGSSYEQYF.